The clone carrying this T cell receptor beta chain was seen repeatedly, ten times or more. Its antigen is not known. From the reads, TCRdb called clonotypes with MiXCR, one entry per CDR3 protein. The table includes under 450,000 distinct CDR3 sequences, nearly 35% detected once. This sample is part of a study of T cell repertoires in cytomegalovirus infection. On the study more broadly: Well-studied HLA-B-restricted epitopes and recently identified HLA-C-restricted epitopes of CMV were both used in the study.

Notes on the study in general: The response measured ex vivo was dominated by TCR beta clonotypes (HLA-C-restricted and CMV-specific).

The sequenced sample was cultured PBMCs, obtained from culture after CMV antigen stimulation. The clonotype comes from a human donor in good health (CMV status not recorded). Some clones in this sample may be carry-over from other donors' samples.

The CDR3 region is CASSTGHGSYNEQFF. The CDR3 coding sequence is TGTGCCAGCAGTACGGGACACGGCTCCTACAATGAGCAGTTCTTC. The chain uses TRBV6-2 or TRBV6-3 and TRBJ2-1, with TRBD1 as a possible D gene (6 bases). Germline values: CDR1 MNHEY, CDR2 SVGEGT. The CDR3 is made up of 15 amino acids. V lost 5 bases and J lost 0, with 11 bases in between.